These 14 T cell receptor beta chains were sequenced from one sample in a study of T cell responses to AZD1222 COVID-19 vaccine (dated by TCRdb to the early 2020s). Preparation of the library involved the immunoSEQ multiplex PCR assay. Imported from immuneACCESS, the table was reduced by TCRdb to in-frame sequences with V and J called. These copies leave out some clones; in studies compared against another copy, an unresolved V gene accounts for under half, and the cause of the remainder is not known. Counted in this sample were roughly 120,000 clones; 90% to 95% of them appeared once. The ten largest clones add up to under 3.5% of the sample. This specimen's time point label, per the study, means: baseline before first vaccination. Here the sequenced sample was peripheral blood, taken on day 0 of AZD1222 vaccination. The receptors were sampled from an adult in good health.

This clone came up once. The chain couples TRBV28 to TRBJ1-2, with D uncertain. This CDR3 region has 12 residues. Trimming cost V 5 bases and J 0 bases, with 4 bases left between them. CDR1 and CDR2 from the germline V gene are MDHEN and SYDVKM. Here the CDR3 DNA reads TGTGCCAGCAGTAAGTCTAACTATGGCTACACCTTC. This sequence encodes CASSKSNYGYTF.

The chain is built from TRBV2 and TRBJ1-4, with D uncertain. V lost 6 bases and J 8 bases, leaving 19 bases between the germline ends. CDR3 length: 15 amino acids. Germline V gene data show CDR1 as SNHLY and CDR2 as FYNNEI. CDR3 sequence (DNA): TGTGCCAGCAGGCCCCCGACACTAATTAGGGAAAAACTGTTTTTT. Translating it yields CASRPPTLIREKLFF.

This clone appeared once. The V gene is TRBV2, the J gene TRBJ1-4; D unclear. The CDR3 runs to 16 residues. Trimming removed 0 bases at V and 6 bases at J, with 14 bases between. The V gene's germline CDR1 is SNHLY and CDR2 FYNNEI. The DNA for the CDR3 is TGTGCCAGCAGTGAAGCGCGGTCACCTGGACATGAAAAACTGTTTTTT. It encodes CASSEARSPGHEKLFF. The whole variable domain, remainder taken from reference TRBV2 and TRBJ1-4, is EPEVTQTPSHQVTQMGQEVILRCVPISNHLYFYWYRQILGQKVEFLVSFYNNEISEKSEIFDDQFSVERPDGSNFTLKIRSTKLEDSAMYFCASSEARSPGHEKLFFGSGTQLSVL.

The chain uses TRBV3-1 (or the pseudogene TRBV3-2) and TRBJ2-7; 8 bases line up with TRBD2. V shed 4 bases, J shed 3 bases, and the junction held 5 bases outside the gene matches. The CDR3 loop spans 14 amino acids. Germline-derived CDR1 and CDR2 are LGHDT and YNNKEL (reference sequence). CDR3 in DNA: TGTGCCAGCAGCCTCGGGACTAGTGGCTACGAGCAGTACTTC. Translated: CASSLGTSGYEQYF.

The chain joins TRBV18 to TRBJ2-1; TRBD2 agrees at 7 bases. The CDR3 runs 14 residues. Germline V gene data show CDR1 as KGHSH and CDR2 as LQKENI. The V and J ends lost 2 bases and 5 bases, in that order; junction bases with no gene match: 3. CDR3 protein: CASSPSSGDNEQFF. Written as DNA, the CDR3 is TGTGCCAGCTCACCATCTAGCGGCGACAATGAGCAGTTCTTC.

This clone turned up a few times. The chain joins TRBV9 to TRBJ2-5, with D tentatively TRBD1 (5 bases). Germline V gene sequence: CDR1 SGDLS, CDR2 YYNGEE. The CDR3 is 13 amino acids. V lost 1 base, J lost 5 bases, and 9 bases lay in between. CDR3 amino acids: CASSVSGAETQYF. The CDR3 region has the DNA TGTGCCAGCAGCGTAAGTGGGGCGGAGACCCAGTACTTC.

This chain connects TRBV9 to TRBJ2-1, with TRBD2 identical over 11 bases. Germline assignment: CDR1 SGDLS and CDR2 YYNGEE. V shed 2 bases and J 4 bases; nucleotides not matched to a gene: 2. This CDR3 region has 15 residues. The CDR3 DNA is TGTGCCAGCAGCGTCCTAGCGGGAGGTTACAATGAGCAGTTCTTC. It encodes CASSVLAGGYNEQFF.

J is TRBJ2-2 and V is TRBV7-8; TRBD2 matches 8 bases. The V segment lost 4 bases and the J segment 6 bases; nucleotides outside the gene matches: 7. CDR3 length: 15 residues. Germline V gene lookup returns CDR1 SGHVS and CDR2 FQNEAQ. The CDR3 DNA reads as TGTGCCAGCAGCTCCGGGGGGGGCGGCCCCGGGGAGCTGTTTTTT. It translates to CASSSGGGGPGELFF.

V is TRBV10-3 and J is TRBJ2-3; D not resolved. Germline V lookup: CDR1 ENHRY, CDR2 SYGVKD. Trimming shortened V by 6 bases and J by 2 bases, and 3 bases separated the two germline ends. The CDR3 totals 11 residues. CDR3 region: CAIRDTDTQYF. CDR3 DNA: TGTGCCATCAGGGACACAGATACGCAGTATTTT.

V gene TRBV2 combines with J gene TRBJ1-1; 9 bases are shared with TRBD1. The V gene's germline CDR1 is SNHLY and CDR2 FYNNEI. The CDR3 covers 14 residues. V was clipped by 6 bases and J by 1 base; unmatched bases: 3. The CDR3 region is CASSVQGANTEAFF. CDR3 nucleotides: TGTGCCAGCAGCGTACAGGGGGCGAACACTGAAGCTTTCTTT.

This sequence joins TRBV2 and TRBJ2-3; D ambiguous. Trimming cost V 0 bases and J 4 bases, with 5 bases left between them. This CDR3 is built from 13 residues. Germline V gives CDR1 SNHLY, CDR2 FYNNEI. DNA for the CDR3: TGTGCCAGCAGTGAAGCCGAGCCAGATACGCAGTATTTT. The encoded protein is CASSEAEPDTQYF.

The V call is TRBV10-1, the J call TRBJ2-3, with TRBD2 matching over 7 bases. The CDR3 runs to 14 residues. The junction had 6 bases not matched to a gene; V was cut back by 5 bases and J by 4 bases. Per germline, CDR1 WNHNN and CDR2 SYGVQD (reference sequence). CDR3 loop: CASSSGLGPDTQYF. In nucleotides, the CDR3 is TGCGCCAGCAGTTCTGGACTAGGTCCAGATACGCAGTATTTT.

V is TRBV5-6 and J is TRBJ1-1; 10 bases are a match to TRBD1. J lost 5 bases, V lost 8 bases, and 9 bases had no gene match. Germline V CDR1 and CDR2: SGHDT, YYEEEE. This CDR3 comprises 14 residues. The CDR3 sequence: CASSWDRGSTEAFF. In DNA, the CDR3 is TGTGCCAGTTCGTGGGACAGGGGAAGTACTGAAGCTTTCTTT.

This chain's CDR3 is CASRMRGTHIGGDTQYF. The CDR3 region has the DNA TGTGCCAGCAGAATGAGGGGAACTCATATCGGTGGCGATACGCAGTATTTT. The J gene is TRBJ2-3, the V gene TRBV27; TRBD1 or TRBD2 may be the D gene (5 bases each). With 6 bases removed from V and 6 bases from J, the gap between germline ends came to 25 bases. Germline-derived CDR1 and CDR2 are MNHEY and SMNVEV (reference sequence). This CDR3 region has 17 residues.